Given below is one T cell receptor beta chain in context. Its target is not known. With V trimmed by 7 bases and J by 2 bases, 10 bases remained unmatched. CDR1 and CDR2 (germline): MNHEY, SMNVEV (reference sequence). CDR3 length equals 18 residues. This sample was included in a study of T cells in Graves' hyperthyroidism and ophthalmopathy. Study-wide points: Ophthalmopathy could be told apart from stable hyperthyroidism with a 13 V-J model. The model predicted ophthalmopathy a median roughly 6.3 months before onset.

At first hyperthyroidism diagnosis, before any ophthalmopathy symptoms, the blood sample was collected. TCR beta CDR3 sequences were amplified from RNA transcripts. In the first-round RT-PCR of the TCR CDR3, the HTBI primer set was used. TCRdb called the multiplex PCR reads again in MiXCR, with one record for every CDR3 protein. The sample has 350,000 or so distinct CDR3 sequences, approximately 17% seen once. This TCR was recovered from a woman in her twenties or thirties with Graves' hyperthyroidism that later progressed to Graves' ophthalmopathy. The sequencing input was blood. The chain combines TRBV27 with TRBJ2-6; 11 bases map to TRBD2. In DNA form, the CDR3 reads TGTGCCAGCACTCCTCTAGCGGGAGGACACGCTGGGGCCAACGTCCTGACTTTC. Amino acids: CASTPLAGGHAGANVLTF.